This T cell receptor beta chain was identified in a study of blood T cell repertoires in COVID-19. Study overall: Samples representing acute and convalescent COVID-19 were sourced from the United States, Italy and Spain.

The germline V gene encodes CDR1 WNHNN and CDR2 SYGVQD (reference sequence). J was trimmed by 5 bases and V by 3 bases; bases with no gene match: 5. This CDR3 is 14 amino acids long. In the original analysis: The assay estimated nucleated cells by amplifying reference gene primers. Assay used: immunoSEQ multiplex PCR; TCRdb lists only in-frame clones, some missing. The DNA was the basis for D and trimming; V, J and clone size are from that table. The sample holds fewer than 200,000 clones, 82% seen once. This sequence joins TRBV10-1 and TRBJ2-5; 8 bases match TRBD2. The material sequenced was peripheral blood. The receptor was isolated from a woman between 70 and 85 years old with acute or convalescent COVID-19. The CDR3 here is CASSESGSRETQYF. The CDR3 bases are TGCGCCAGCAGTGAAAGCGGGAGCCGGGAGACCCAGTACTTC.